This T cell receptor (beta chain) was identified during a study of identifying expanded T cells in peripheral blood. TCRdb keeps only in-frame clones here, not all; method: immunoSEQ multiplex PCR. The sample includes around 80,000 clones, 90% of them seen just once. The trim removed 2 bases at V and 2 bases at J, leaving 3 bases unmatched. The CDR3 has 14 residues. Germline V gene data show CDR1 as SGHTA and CDR2 as FQGNSA. This chain joins TRBV7-2 and TRBJ2-7; 7 bases are shared with TRBD1. The sequencing sample was made of blood. The receptor was isolated from a person aged 18 to 70 in good health. This CDR3 is CASSLNRGPYEQYF. DNA for the CDR3: TGTGCCAGCAGCTTAAATAGGGGGCCCTACGAGCAGTACTTC.